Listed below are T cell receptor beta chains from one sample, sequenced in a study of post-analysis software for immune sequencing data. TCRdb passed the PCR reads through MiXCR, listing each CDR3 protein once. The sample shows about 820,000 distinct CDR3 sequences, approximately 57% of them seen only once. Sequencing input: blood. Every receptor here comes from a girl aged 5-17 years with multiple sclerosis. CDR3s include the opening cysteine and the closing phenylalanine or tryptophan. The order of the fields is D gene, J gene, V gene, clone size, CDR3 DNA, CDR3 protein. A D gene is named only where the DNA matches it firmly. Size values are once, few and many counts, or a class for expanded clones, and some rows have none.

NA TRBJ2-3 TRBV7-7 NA TGTGCCAGCAGCCCAGCCGGCCCTCAACCATATACGCAGTATTTT CASSPAGPQPYTQYF
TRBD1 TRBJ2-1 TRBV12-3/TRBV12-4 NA TGTGCCAGCATCTTTCGACAGGGGGCCTACAATGAGCAGTTCTTC CASIFRQGAYNEQFF
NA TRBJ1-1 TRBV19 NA TGTGCCAGTAGTATAGCGGGATCTCCTGAAGCTTTCTTT CASSIAGSPEAFF
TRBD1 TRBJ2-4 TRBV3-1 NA TGTGCCAGCAGCCAAGACCGGAATTACAGGGGGCGTAAGCAGTACTTC CASSQDRNYRGRKQYF
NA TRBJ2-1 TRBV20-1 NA TGCAGTGCTAGAGAGAGGACGGGGAAAGGTGATCAGTTCTTC CSARERTGKGDQFF
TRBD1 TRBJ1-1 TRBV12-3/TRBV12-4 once TGTGCCAGCAGACGGGACAGCCGCGGAGCTTTCTTT CASRRDSRGAFF
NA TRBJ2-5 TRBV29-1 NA TGCAGCGTTCCCAGGGGAGAGACCCAGTACTTC CSVPRGETQYF
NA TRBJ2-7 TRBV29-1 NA TGCAGCGTGACACCGGGACAGGGGCTAGCGGGACCGTACGAGCAGTACTTC CSVTPGQGLAGPYEQYF
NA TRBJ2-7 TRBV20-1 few TGCAGTTCCGGAAGGGGGGCAGCTAGAGAGCAGTACTTC CSSGRGAAREQYF
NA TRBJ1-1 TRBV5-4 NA TGTGCCAGCAGCTTTAACGTTCTTGGTGAAGCTTTCTTT CASSFNVLGEAFF
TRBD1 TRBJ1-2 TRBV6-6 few TGTGCCAGCAGTTACTCACGACGACAGGGGGACTATGGCTACACCTTC CASSYSRRQGDYGYTF
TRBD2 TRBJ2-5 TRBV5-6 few TGTGCTACCCGGACTAGCGGGGCTGAGACCCAGTACTTC CATRTSGAETQYF
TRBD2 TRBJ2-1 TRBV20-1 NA TGCAGTGTCGACCTTGGACTAGCGGGAGAGGGTGAGCAGTTCTTC CSVDLGLAGEGEQFF
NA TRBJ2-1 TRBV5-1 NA TGCGCCAGCAGCTTGGAAGTAGACAATGAGCAGTTCTTC CASSLEVDNEQFF
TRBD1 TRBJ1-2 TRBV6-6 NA TGTGCCAGCAGTAAAGGGACAGGGATAAACTATGGCTACACCTTC CASSKGTGINYGYTF
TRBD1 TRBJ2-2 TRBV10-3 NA TGTGCCATCTCCGAGGGGGCGTACACCGGGGAGCTGTTTTTT CAISEGAYTGELFF
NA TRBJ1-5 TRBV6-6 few TGTGCCAGCAGTTACAGGCGGCTCAATCAGCCCCAGCATTTT CASSYRRLNQPQHF
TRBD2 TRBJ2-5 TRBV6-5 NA TGTGCCAGCAGCCGAGCGAGGACTAGGCGGGAAGAGACCCAGTACTTC CASSRARTRREETQYF
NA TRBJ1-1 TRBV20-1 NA TGCAGTGCAGGCCCGCCCAGGGGCGGCACTGAAGCTTTCTTT CSAGPPRGGTEAFF
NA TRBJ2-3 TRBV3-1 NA TGTGCCAGCAGCCAATCCGGACTAAGGGCGGATACGCAGTATTTT CASSQSGLRADTQYF
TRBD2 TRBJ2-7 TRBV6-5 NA TGTGCCAGCAGCCGAGCGGGAGGAAGATCCTACGAGCAGTACTTC CASSRAGGRSYEQYF
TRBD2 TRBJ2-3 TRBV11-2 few TGTGCCAGCAGCTCGGGACTAGCCCGTTCAGTGAGCACAGATACGCAGTATTTT CASSSGLARSVSTDTQYF
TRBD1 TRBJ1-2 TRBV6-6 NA TGTGCCAGCAGTGGACAGGGACGAGCTAACTATGGCTACACCTTC CASSGQGRANYGYTF
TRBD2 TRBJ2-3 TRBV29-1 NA TGCAGCGTTAATGGACTAGATTTGGGCACAGATACGCAGTATTTT CSVNGLDLGTDTQYF
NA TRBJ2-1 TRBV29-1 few TGCAGCGTTGAAGATCAGGTTGCCTACAATGAGCAGTTCTTC CSVEDQVAYNEQFF
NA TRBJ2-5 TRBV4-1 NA TGTGCCAGCAGCCAGGACGGGGAGCAGTACTTC CASSQDGEQYF
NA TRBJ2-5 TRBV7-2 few TGTGCCAGCAGCGATACAGGTTTGGCAGAGACCCAGTACTTC CASSDTGLAETQYF
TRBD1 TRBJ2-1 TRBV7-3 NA TGTGCCAGCAGCCCCATAGGGACAGGGTACAATGAGCAGTTCTTC CASSPIGTGYNEQFF
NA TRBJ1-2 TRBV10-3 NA TGTGCCATCAGTCCGAGCGGTGGGGGGACTGGAGGCTACACCTTC CAISPSGGGTGGYTF
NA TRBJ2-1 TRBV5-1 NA TGCGCCAGCAGATTTGAAAGATCCTACAATGAGCAGTTCTTC CASRFERSYNEQFF
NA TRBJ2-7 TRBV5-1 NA TGTGCCAGCAGCTTAAAGGGGAGTTCCTACGAGCAGTACTTC CASSLKGSSYEQYF
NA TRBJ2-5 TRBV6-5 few TGTGCCAGCAGTTACTCCGACACCATGGAGACCCAGTACTTC CASSYSDTMETQYF
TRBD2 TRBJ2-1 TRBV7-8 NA TGTGCCAGCAGCTCGGGACTAGCGTACTACAATGGGCAGTTCTTC CASSSGLAYYNGQFF
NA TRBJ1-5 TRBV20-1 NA TGCAGTGCTAGACGGGGAATGTCTGAGACCCAGCATTTT CSARRGMSETQHF
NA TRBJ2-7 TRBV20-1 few TGCAGTACTCTCCCCTCAGGCGCCTACGAGCAGTACTTC CSTLPSGAYEQYF
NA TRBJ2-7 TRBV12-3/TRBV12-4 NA TGTGCCAGCAGTCCCCAGGTGGCCAGCCGGCAATACGAGCAGTACTTC CASSPQVASRQYEQYF
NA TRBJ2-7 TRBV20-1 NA TGCAGTGCTAGCCGGACGTCAAACTACGAGCAGTACTTC CSASRTSNYEQYF
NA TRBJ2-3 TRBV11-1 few TGTGCCAGCAGATGGACAGTCACAGATACGCAGTATTTT CASRWTVTDTQYF
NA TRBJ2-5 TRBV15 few TGTGCCACCAGCAGAGATCGGGCGTCCATCTGGGGAGAGCAGTACTTC CATSRDRASIWGEQYF
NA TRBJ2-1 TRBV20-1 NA TGCAGTGCTAGCGGGAGTTTGGGCAATGAGCAGTTCTTC CSASGSLGNEQFF
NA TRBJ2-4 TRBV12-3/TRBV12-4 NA TGTGCCAGCAGACCTCCTGGACCGCCAAGAATAGCCAAAAACATTCAGTACTTC CASRPPGPPRIAKNIQYF
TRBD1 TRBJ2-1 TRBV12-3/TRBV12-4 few TGTGCCAGCAGTGACAGGGGTGAAGGCAATGAGCAGTTCTTC CASSDRGEGNEQFF
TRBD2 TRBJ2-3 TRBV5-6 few TGTGCCAGCAGCTTGGTGGGACTAGTCACAGATACGCAGTATTTT CASSLVGLVTDTQYF
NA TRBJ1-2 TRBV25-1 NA TGTGCCAGCAGTGAATTGGGCAGGGTGTATGGCTACACCTTC CASSELGRVYGYTF
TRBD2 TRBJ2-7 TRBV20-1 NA TGCAGTGCTGAGACTAGCAGTACCTACGAGCAGTACTTC CSAETSSTYEQYF
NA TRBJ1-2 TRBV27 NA TGTGCCAGCAGATCGACACTAGCCTATGGCTACACCTTC CASRSTLAYGYTF
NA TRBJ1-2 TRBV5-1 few TGCGCCAGCAGCTTGGTGGACACCTACTATGGCTACACCTTC CASSLVDTYYGYTF
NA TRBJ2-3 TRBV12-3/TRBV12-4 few TGTGCCAGCAGTTTCGCGGTCACAGATACGCAGTATTTT CASSFAVTDTQYF
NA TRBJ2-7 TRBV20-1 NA TGCAGTGCTAGAGATGTTAGGGCAGTCTCCTACGAGCAGTACTTC CSARDVRAVSYEQYF
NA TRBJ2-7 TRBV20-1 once TGCAGTGCTCCCCAGGCCAGCAGCGAGCAGTACTTC CSAPQASSEQYF
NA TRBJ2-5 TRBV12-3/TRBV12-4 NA TGTGCCCGCACTCGGACGGACCAAGAGACCCAGTACTTC CARTRTDQETQYF